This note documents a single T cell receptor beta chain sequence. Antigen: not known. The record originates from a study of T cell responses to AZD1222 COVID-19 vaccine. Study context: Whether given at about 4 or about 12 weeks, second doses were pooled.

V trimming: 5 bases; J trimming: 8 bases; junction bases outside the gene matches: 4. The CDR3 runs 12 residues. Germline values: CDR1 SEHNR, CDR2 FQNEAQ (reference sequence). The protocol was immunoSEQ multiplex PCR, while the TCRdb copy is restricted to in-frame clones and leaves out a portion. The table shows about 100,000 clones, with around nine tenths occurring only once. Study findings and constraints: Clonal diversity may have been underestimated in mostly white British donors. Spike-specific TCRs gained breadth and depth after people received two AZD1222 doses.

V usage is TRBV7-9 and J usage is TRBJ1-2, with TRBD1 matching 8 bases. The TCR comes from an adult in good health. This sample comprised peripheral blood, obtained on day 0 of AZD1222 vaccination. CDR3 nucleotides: TGTGCCAGCAGCCGGACAGGGTACGGCTACACCTTC. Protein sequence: CASSRTGYGYTF.